Sequencing of this T cell receptor beta chain was carried out in a study of blood T cell repertoires in COVID-19. As for the study in general: In each case, the material was cDNA or gDNA derived from T cells, B-cell-depleted T cells, or PBMCs.

Per germline, CDR1 SGHDT and CDR2 YYEEEE. The CDR3 contains 14 residues. V lost 0 bases to trimming and J lost 0 bases, with 6 bases between them. The data were produced by immunoSEQ multiplex PCR, yet TCRdb's version contains in-frame clones alone and is incomplete. Seen here are approximately 75,000 clones, about 76% observed once, and the top ten hold around 27%. This receptor was taken from a woman older than 75 with active or convalescent COVID-19. The V and J genes are TRBV5-6 and TRBJ1-1; D is uncertain. Sequencing was done on a sample of peripheral blood. DNA for the CDR3: TGTGCCAGCAGCTTGGGTAGCATGAACACTGAAGCTTTCTTT. Residues: CASSLGSMNTEAFF.